Shown below are 14 T cell receptor beta chains from a single sample sequenced in a study of shared clonotypes between healthy human individuals. Sequencing was performed with immunoSEQ multiplex PCR; in TCRdb, only in-frame clones are kept and a portion is missing. Among around 1.1 million clones listed, around three quarters were seen once. Material for sequencing was memory CD4+ T cells from PBMCs. The subset is: CD45RA-negative fraction. The source is a man between 18 and 35 years old in good health. Some clones in this sample may be carry-over from other donors' samples.

This clone has more than one count but fewer than ten. The CDR3 sequence is CASSPQVSSGNTIYF. The CDR3 nucleotides are TGCGCCAGCAGCCCCCAGGTCAGCTCTGGAAACACCATATATTTT. The V gene is TRBV4-1, the J gene TRBJ1-3; D not resolved. V was cut by 4 bases and J by 0 bases, with 10 bases left in between. The length of the CDR3 is 15 residues. CDR1 and CDR2 from the germline V gene are MGHRA and YSYEKL.

With respect to this clone: A read error may produce the germline difference seen at one junction end. This sequence joins TRBV6-1 and TRBJ1-4, with no clear D. The CDR3 contains 14 residues. In germline, CDR1 is MNHNS, CDR2 SASEGT. The CDR3: CASREEPGIGKLFF. The CDR3 bases are TGTGCCAGCAGAGAAGAGCCGGGGATCGGAAAACTGTTTTTT.

The V call is TRBV19, the J call TRBJ2-1; D remains unclear. Germline lookup yields CDR1 LNHDA and CDR2 SQIVND (reference sequence). V lost 7 bases and J 0 bases, leaving 4 bases between the germline ends. The CDR3 is 12 amino acids. The CDR3 DNA is TGTGCCAGTAAGGACTCCTACAATGAGCAGTTCTTC. Amino acid sequence: CASKDSYNEQFF.

The V call is TRBV4-2, the J call TRBJ2-3, with TRBD2 matching over 9 bases. The CDR3 runs 16 residues. CDR1 is LGHNA, CDR2 YNFKEQ, per germline. The junction had 5 bases not matched to a gene; V was cut back by 4 bases and J by 0 bases. The CDR3 nucleotides read TGTGCCAGCAGCCTTAGACTAGCGGATAGCACAGATACGCAGTATTTT. Encoded protein: CASSLRLADSTDTQYF.

The chain carries TRBV9 and TRBJ2-2, with D maybe TRBD2 (6 bases). V was clipped by 0 bases and J by 4 bases, with 13 bases between them. Looked up from germline, CDR1 is SGDLS and CDR2 is YYNGEE. There are 16 residues in the CDR3. This chain's CDR3 is CASSVGGGTVTGELFF. In nucleotides, the CDR3 is TGTGCCAGCAGCGTAGGTGGGGGGACCGTCACCGGGGAGCTGTTTTTT.

CDR3 region: CASSVEARTDTQYF. In nucleotides, the CDR3 is TGTGCCAGCAGCGTAGAAGCACGCACAGATACGCAGTATTTT. The J gene is TRBJ2-3, the V gene TRBV9; D unclear. The V gene's germline CDR1 is SGDLS and CDR2 YYNGEE. Deletions cut 0 bases from V and 1 base from J, with 6 bases between. The CDR3 runs 14 residues.

The chain couples TRBV5-1 to TRBJ2-7; 7 bases are a match to TRBD1. Germline values: CDR1 SGHRS, CDR2 YFSETQ. Trimming at V came to 1 base and at J to 0 bases, leaving 13 bases not matched to a gene. The CDR3 spans 18 residues. CDR3 in DNA: TGCGCCAGCAGCTTGTTTGGGACAGAGGCATCAATCTCCTACGAGCAGTACTTC. This translates into CASSLFGTEASISYEQYF.

The chain recombines TRBV7-8 with TRBJ2-7; 11 nucleotides match TRBD1. The CDR3 runs to 13 residues. CDR1 and CDR2 (germline): SGHVS, FQNEAQ. With 4 bases clipped from V and 7 bases from J, the junction kept 3 bases outside the gene matches. CDR3 sequence: CASSSGQGAEQYF. Written as DNA, the CDR3 is TGTGCCAGCAGCTCAGGACAGGGGGCTGAGCAGTACTTC.

The chain has TRBV4-1 and TRBJ2-5; D not certain. The CDR3 has 15 residues. Germline CDR1 reads MGHRA; CDR2 reads YSYEKL. V was clipped by 0 bases and J by 5 bases, with 13 bases between them. The CDR3 region is CASSQEGTIGETQYF. As DNA, the CDR3 is TGCGCCAGCAGCCAAGAGGGAACTATAGGGGAGACCCAGTACTTC.

J is TRBJ1-2 and V is TRBV7-2, with D uncertain. Looked up from germline, CDR1 is SGHTA and CDR2 is FQGNSA. The CDR3 length is 13 residues. Trimming removed 1 base from V and 1 base from J, with 4 bases in between. CDR3 coding DNA: TGTGCCAGCAGCTTAGGGATTAACTATGGCTACACCTTC. It specifies CASSLGINYGYTF.

This clone has only a few counts. This rearrangement joins TRBV5-1 to TRBJ2-1; perhaps TRBD2 as D (6 bases). Trimming left V 7 bases short and J 5 bases short, with 16 bases between. The CDR3 is 14 amino acids. The germline CDR1 and CDR2 sequences are SGHRS and YFSETQ. The CDR3 loop reads CASSGGMRDNEQFF. The CDR3 DNA sequence: TGCGCCAGCTCCGGCGGGATGAGGGACAATGAGCAGTTCTTC.

This clone showed up just a few times. This chain links TRBV2 with TRBJ2-6, with TRBD1 matching over 7 bases. This CDR3 region has 13 residues. V lost 11 bases to trimming and J lost 9 bases; unmatched junction nucleotides: 10. Germline CDR1 reads SNHLY; CDR2 reads FYNNEI. The CDR3 bases are TGTGCCCGACATCGACAGGGCGACAACGTCCTGACTTTC. It translates to CARHRQGDNVLTF.

The CDR3 is CASSEVQTGGQETQYF. DNA of the CDR3: TGTGCCAGCAGTGAAGTACAAACAGGGGGCCAAGAGACCCAGTACTTC. This chain uses TRBV2 with TRBJ2-5, with 8 bases matching TRBD1. V shed 1 base, J shed 1 base, and the junction held 5 bases outside the gene matches. Germline-derived CDR1 and CDR2 are SNHLY and FYNNEI. The CDR3 loop spans 16 amino acids.

The genes are TRBV20-1 and TRBJ2-5; TRBD1 is a possible D gene (5 bases). The DNA end is a closer match to TRBJ2-7, so the J assignment may be wrong. The CDR3 is 11 amino acids. Per germline, CDR1 DFQATT and CDR2 SNEGSKA (reference sequence). DNA of the CDR3: TGCAGTGCTAGAAAGGGGAACGAGCAGTACTTC. Its translation: CSARKGNEQYF.